This T cell receptor (beta chain) was retrieved from a study of healthy donors' naive CD4 and CD8 T cells. From germline, CDR1 is MNHEY and CDR2 SVGAGI. Unmatched junction bases numbered 9, after V lost 8 bases and J lost 4 bases. The CDR3 has 15 residues. TCR libraries were built from about 500 ng of total RNA by linear amplification. TCRdb re-analysed the reads in MiXCR, keeping a single row per CDR3 protein. The repertoire has about 180,000 distinct CDR3 sequences, around 80% of them found once; the top ten carry 2% to 2.5%. The TCR sequence derives from a pool of human donors in good health; the sample pools cells from several healthy donors. Sequenced material: naive CD4+ and CD8+ T cells sorted from blood, pooled from several donors. The chain has TRBV6-5 and TRBJ2-7; 12 bases align to TRBD1. The CDR3 loop is CASQTGTGGWYEQYF. DNA of the CDR3: TGTGCCAGCCAAACCGGGACAGGGGGCTGGTACGAGCAGTACTTC.